Listed below are T cell receptor beta chains from one sample, sequenced in a study of T-cell reconstitution after alpha-beta-depleted transplantation in children. TCRdb used MiXCR to reprocess the PCR reads, holding one entry per CDR3 protein. The sample shows about 300,000 distinct CDR3 sequences, over 9.5% of them seen only once. The sample here was PBMCs, taken before TCRalphabeta/CD19-depleted stem cell transplant. The receptors derive from a boy younger than two with acute myeloid leukemia, due to receive a stem cell transplant. The CDR3 runs from the conserved cysteine through the conserved F or W. A D gene is named only where the DNA matches it firmly. Size tells how often a clone was seen (once, few, many) or the class of an expanded clone, and some rows leave it out.

J gene	D gene	clone size	V gene	CDR3 length	CDR3 protein	CDR3 DNA
TRBJ1-1	.	.	TRBV12-3/TRBV12-4	11	CASSYRRGAFF	TGTGCCAGCAGTTATAGAAGGGGGGCTTTCTTT
TRBJ2-3	TRBD2	many	TRBV12-3/TRBV12-4	15	CASRSAGTRSDTQYF	TGTGCCAGCAGATCTGCCGGGACTAGATCTGATACGCAGTATTTT
TRBJ1-1	.	many	TRBV20-1	12	CSAQRTNTEAFF	TGCAGTGCCCAGCGGACGAACACTGAAGCTTTCTTT
TRBJ1-2	.	many	TRBV4-3	12	CASSQGQDGYTF	TGCGCCAGCAGCCAAGGACAGGATGGCTACACCTTC
TRBJ2-2	.	many	TRBV6-1	13	CASSEEGRGELFF	TGTGCCAGCAGTGAAGAGGGGCGAGGGGAGCTGTTTTTT
TRBJ2-7	TRBD2	few	TRBV3-1	18	CASSPLNPASGSSYEQYF	TGTGCCAGCAGCCCGCTCAACCCGGCTAGCGGGAGTTCCTACGAGCAGTACTTC
TRBJ2-1	.	few	TRBV12-3/TRBV12-4	13	CASSPFPYNEQFF	TGTGCCAGCAGCCCCTTTCCCTACAATGAGCAGTTCTTC
TRBJ1-2	TRBD1	many	TRBV7-9	13	CASSPGGVYGYTF	TGTGCCAGCAGCCCAGGGGGGGTCTATGGCTACACCTTC
TRBJ1-1	.	many	TRBV7-2	15	CASSFKGGGDTEAFF	TGTGCCAGCAGCTTTAAGGGAGGGGGGGACACTGAAGCTTTCTTT
TRBJ2-6	.	.	TRBV7-6	15	CASSLGATGANVLTF	TGTGCCAGCAGCTTAGGCGCGACTGGGGCCAACGTCCTGACTTTC
TRBJ2-7	TRBD2	many	TRBV29-1	13	CSVEDGLGDEQYF	TGCAGCGTTGAAGATGGACTAGGGGACGAGCAGTACTTC
TRBJ2-1	.	many	TRBV6-1	13	CASSEAVQYEQFF	TGTGCCAGCAGTGAAGCTGTGCAGTATGAGCAGTTCTTC
TRBJ2-5	.	many	TRBV7-9	16	CASSSPLASVGETQYF	TGTGCCAGCAGCTCTCCACTAGCCTCAGTCGGAGAGACCCAGTACTTC
TRBJ2-4	.	many	TRBV5-6	16	CASSGGGSTSWDIQYF	TGTGCCAGCAGCGGCGGCGGGTCAACGAGTTGGGACATTCAGTACTTC
TRBJ2-1	TRBD2	.	TRBV29-1	14	CSVELAGGPGEQFF	TGCAGCGTTGAGCTAGCGGGAGGGCCCGGTGAGCAGTTCTTC
TRBJ1-2	.	many	TRBV4-3	17	CASSQDTGRGARRGYTF	TGCGCCAGCAGCCAAGATACCGGGAGAGGGGCCCGACGCGGCTACACCTTC
TRBJ2-5	TRBD1	many	TRBV12-3/TRBV12-4	15	CASSLVTGGIETQYF	TGTGCCAGCAGTTTGGTAACAGGGGGCATCGAGACCCAGTACTTC
TRBJ2-1	TRBD2	many	TRBV7-2	15	CASSLLIAGVNEQFF	TGTGCCAGCAGCCTTCTGATAGCGGGAGTCAATGAGCAGTTCTTC